This T cell receptor beta chain was captured by sequencing in a study of T cell responses to AZD1222 COVID-19 vaccine. Assay used: immunoSEQ multiplex PCR; TCRdb lists only in-frame clones, some missing. This sample has roughly 84,000 clones; about 83% occur once, and the top ten carry under 14%. Germline V CDR1 and CDR2: MNHEY, SVGAGI. V dropped 6 bases and J dropped 6 bases, with 18 bases sitting between them. This CDR3 has 15 amino acids. The source of this sequence is an adult who received the AZD1222 COVID-19 vaccine. Sequenced material: peripheral blood, taken 28 days after the second AZD1222 dose. The chain recombines TRBV6-5 with TRBJ1-5; possible D gene TRBD1, 6 bases. Here the CDR3 DNA reads TGTGCCAGCAGAAGTTCTGGGGGCGCGGGTCAGCCCCAGCATTTT. This sequence encodes CASRSSGGAGQPQHF.